These T cell receptor beta chains were read from a single sample in a study of blood T cell repertoires in COVID-19. Libraries were prepared by immunoSEQ multiplex PCR; TCRdb keeps only in-frame clonotypes and omits some of them. The sample consists of 250,000 to 350,000 clones, 89% of them appearing once. Sequencing was done on a sample of peripheral blood. The source is a woman aged 55-70 years with acute or convalescent COVID-19. The CDR3 runs from the conserved cysteine through the conserved F or W. The D gene is left open where the match is weak. Clone size, where shown, is once, few, many, or a class for clones that have expanded.

v_gene	d_gene	abundance	j_gene	CDR3aa	CDR3nt
TRBV5-4	-	-	TRBJ2-5	CASSLFQGETQYF	TGTGCCAGCAGCTTGTTTCAGGGAGAGACCCAGTACTTC
TRBV9	-	-	TRBJ2-2	CASIPNRGNTGELFF	TGTGCCAGCATCCCAAATCGGGGTAACACCGGGGAGCTGTTTTTT
TRBV6-2/TRBV6-3	-	-	TRBJ1-5	CASSTGLHQPQHF	TGTGCCAGCAGTACAGGCTTGCATCAGCCCCAGCATTTT
TRBV19	TRBD1	-	TRBJ1-5	CASSLNRDRGILPQHF	TGTGCCAGTAGTCTAAACCGGGACAGGGGGATTCTGCCCCAGCATTTT
TRBV27	-	once	TRBJ2-7	CASSLRGRGPYEQYF	TGTGCCAGCAGTTTAAGGGGCAGGGGTCCCTACGAGCAGTACTTC
TRBV4-1	TRBD2	-	TRBJ2-1	CASSLLLAGSYNEQFF	TGCGCCAGCAGCCTTTTACTAGCGGGAAGTTACAATGAGCAGTTCTTC
TRBV11-2	-	-	TRBJ2-1	CASSPGGPYNEQFF	TGTGCCAGCAGCCCGGGGGGCCCATACAATGAGCAGTTCTTC
TRBV7-2	TRBD2	-	TRBJ2-1	CASSLVGLAGGSNEQFF	TGTGCCAGCAGCTTAGTGGGTCTAGCGGGAGGATCCAATGAGCAGTTCTTC
TRBV9	-	-	TRBJ1-1	CASSLQMNTEAFF	TGTGCCAGCAGCCTTCAGATGAACACTGAAGCTTTCTTT
TRBV18	TRBD1	-	TRBJ1-5	CASSQGDGSQPQHF	TGTGCCAGCTCCCAGGGGGATGGGAGTCAGCCCCAGCATTTT
TRBV7-9	-	-	TRBJ2-2	CASSPVSWGRSTGELFF	TGTGCCAGCAGCCCCGTTAGTTGGGGGCGCAGCACCGGGGAGCTGTTTTTT
TRBV20-1	TRBD2	-	TRBJ2-7	CSASVRSGTYEQYF	TGCAGTGCTAGTGTTAGAAGCGGGACCTACGAGCAGTACTTC
TRBV10-3	-	-	TRBJ1-1	CAITPEASNTEAFF	TGTGCCATCACTCCCGAGGCCTCGAACACTGAAGCTTTCTTT
TRBV19	-	-	TRBJ1-5	CASSMLGAGQPQHF	TGTGCCAGTAGTATGTTGGGGGCCGGTCAGCCCCAGCATTTT
TRBV7-2	-	-	TRBJ1-5	CASRSGLNQPQHF	TGTGCCAGCAGGTCCGGTCTCAATCAGCCCCAGCATTTT
TRBV4-1	-	few	TRBJ2-7	CASSQGGRVSYEQYF	TGCGCCAGCAGCCAAGGTGGGCGGGTCTCCTACGAGCAGTACTTC
TRBV2	TRBD2	-	TRBJ2-7	CASSGTSGAWGEQYF	TGTGCCAGCAGTGGGACTAGCGGGGCTTGGGGCGAGCAGTACTTC
TRBV4-1	-	-	TRBJ1-4	CASSQVGVNEKLFF	TGCGCCAGCAGCCAAGTGGGAGTTAATGAAAAACTGTTTTTT
TRBV15	-	-	TRBJ1-6	CATSRELGQNSPLHF	TGTGCCACCAGCAGAGAACTGGGGCAGAATTCACCCCTCCACTTT
TRBV5-4	TRBD2	-	TRBJ2-2	CASSLAPAGAGELFF	TGTGCCAGCAGCTTGGCCCCAGCGGGGGCCGGGGAGCTGTTTTTT
TRBV5-5	-	-	TRBJ1-5	CASSRIDQPQHF	TGTGCCAGCAGCAGAATAGATCAGCCCCAGCATTTT
TRBV2	-	-	TRBJ1-1	CASSEPPREAFF	TGTGCCAGCAGTGAACCCCCCCGGGAAGCTTTCTTT
TRBV28	-	-	TRBJ1-5	CASSWGGGDSNQPQHF	TGTGCCAGCAGTTGGGGGGGCGGTGATAGCAATCAGCCCCAGCATTTT
TRBV12-5	TRBD1	-	TRBJ1-2	CASGQTGGIGYTF	TGTGCTAGTGGCCAGACAGGGGGCATTGGCTACACCTTC
TRBV11-2	-	-	TRBJ2-7	CASSLGGFEQYF	TGTGCCAGCAGCTTAGGAGGGTTTGAGCAGTACTTC
TRBV5-1	TRBD2	once	TRBJ2-3	CASSPSPGLAVVTDTQYF	TGCGCCAGCAGCCCGTCACCCGGACTAGCGGTTGTCACAGATACGCAGTATTTT
TRBV6-2/TRBV6-3	-	-	TRBJ1-5	CASSHVGGTGQPQHF	TGTGCCAGCAGTCACGTTGGGGGCACCGGACAGCCCCAGCATTTT
TRBV6-5	TRBD1	-	TRBJ1-2	CASSIRQGISGYTF	TGTGCCAGCAGTATTCGACAGGGGATCTCTGGCTACACCTTC
TRBV7-2	TRBD1	few	TRBJ1-2	CASSLSRDRGQGGYTF	TGTGCCAGCAGCTTAAGTCGGGACAGGGGGCAGGGTGGCTACACCTTC